This T cell receptor beta chain is from a study of blood T cells in healthy people across ages. In germline, CDR1 is GTSNPN, CDR2 SVGIG (reference sequence). CDR3 size: 15 residues. Trimming pared 0 bases from V and 0 bases from J, leaving 9 bases between. Sample-barcoded 5' priming and a J-beta primer mix drove a second PCR of about 7 to 11 cycles. Each CDR3 protein gets one entry after TCRdb re-called the 5' RACE reads with MiXCR. The sample lists 700,000 to 900,000 distinct CDR3 sequences; roughly 53% were seen once. The sequenced sample was blood. The gene calls are TRBV30 and TRBJ2-1; D is undetermined. The sequence came from an elderly man in good health. CDR3 in DNA: TGTGCCTGGAGTGTAGGGTCGAGCTCCTACAATGAGCAGTTCTTC. Translation: CAWSVGSSSYNEQFF.